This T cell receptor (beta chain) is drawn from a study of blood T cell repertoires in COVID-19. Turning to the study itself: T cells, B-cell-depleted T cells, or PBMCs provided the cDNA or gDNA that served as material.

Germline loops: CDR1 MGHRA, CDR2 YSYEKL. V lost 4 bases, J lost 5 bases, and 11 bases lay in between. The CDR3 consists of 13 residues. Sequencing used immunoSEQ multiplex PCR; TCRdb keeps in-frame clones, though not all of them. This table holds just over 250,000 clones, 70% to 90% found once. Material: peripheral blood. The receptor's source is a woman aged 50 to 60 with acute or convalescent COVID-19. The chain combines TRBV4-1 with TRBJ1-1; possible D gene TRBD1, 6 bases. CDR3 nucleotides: TGCGCCAGCAGCCCCAGACAGGATACTGAAGCTTTCTTT. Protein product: CASSPRQDTEAFF.